There are a few counts of the clone carrying this TCR beta chain. This entry belongs to a study of T-cell memory formation after mild COVID-19. The CDR3 sequence is 15 residues long. Per germline, CDR1 LNHDA and CDR2 SQIVND (reference sequence). The V and J ends lost 5 bases and 1 base respectively, with 14 bases between them. 5'RACE, which relied on constant-segment primers, yielded TCR alpha and TCR beta cDNA libraries carrying sample barcodes and UMIs. TCRdb analysed the 5' RACE reads with MiXCR anew, one entry per CDR3 protein. The repertoire includes about 350,000 distinct CDR3 sequences, 12% to 15% of them detected once, and over 20% sits in the top ten.

The sample taken for sequencing was PBMCs or a T cell subset sorted from them (not recorded which). This clonotype was obtained from a man aged 18 to 35 who had mild COVID-19 (a few samples of this study predate the infection). Cell type and time point are not known. J is TRBJ2-5 and V is TRBV19, with no clear D. The CDR3 region is CASSPSRNPQETQYF. The CDR3 DNA follows: TGTGCCAGTAGTCCCTCAAGGAATCCCCAAGAGACCCAGTACTTC.